The 26 T cell receptor beta chains given below trace back to one sample, sequenced in a study of monozygotic twins with inflammatory bowel disease. Reprocessing the 5' RACE reads, TCRdb reports a single entry for every CDR3 protein and omits DNA. The sample totals 400,000 to 500,000 distinct CDR3 sequences; its top ten clones hold around 2.5%. What was sequenced was blood. All receptors derive from a human donor with ulcerative colitis or Crohn's disease, or a healthy co-twin of an affected twin (not recorded which).

The J gene is TRBJ1-2, the V gene TRBV27; TCRdb lists TRBD1, though no DNA is available to test this call. The CDR3 is 15 amino acids. The germline gives CDR1 MNHEY, CDR2 SMNVEV (reference sequence). This CDR3 reads CASSLLPGVGYGYTF.

The rearrangement joins TRBV10-3 to TRBJ2-5. This CDR3 is built from 14 residues. Germline CDR1 is ENHRY and CDR2 is SYGVKD. The CDR3 loop reads CAIRDTRMEETQYF.

The chain joins TRBV19 to TRBJ1-2; TCRdb returns TRBD1, unconfirmable since there is no DNA. The CDR3 runs 15 residues. Germline CDR1 is LNHDA and CDR2 is SQIVND (reference sequence). This CDR3 is CASSIPRQTNYGYTF.

The chain couples TRBV12-3 or TRBV12-4 to TRBJ2-7; TCRdb proposes TRBD1, but this gene call is untestable without DNA. This CDR3 spans 14 amino acids. The CDR3 sequence: CASSLSGTGYEQYF.

The genes are TRBV6-5 and TRBJ1-1; the D call of TRBD1 rests on TCRdb alone, since no DNA is present to check it. Germline V CDR1 and CDR2: MNHEY, SVGAGI. The CDR3 spans 13 residues. The CDR3 sequence: CASGGGPYTEAFF.

The chain is built from TRBV6-5 and TRBJ2-5; TCRdb indicates TRBD2, and absent DNA this call remains unverified. The CDR3 contains 15 residues. CDR1 and CDR2 from the germline V gene are MNHEY and SVGAGI. The CDR3 loop reads CASSYTSGSRETQYF.

The CDR3 spells CASSLESGRGYEQYF. The J gene is TRBJ2-7, the V gene TRBV5-4; there is no DNA to check the TCRdb D call of TRBD2. The length of the CDR3 is 15 residues. Germline V gives CDR1 SGHNT, CDR2 YYREEE (reference sequence).

The chain is built from TRBV7-2 and TRBJ2-5; TCRdb's D gene call, TRBD1, goes unchecked for lack of DNA. Germline CDR1 is SGHTA and CDR2 is FQGNSA. This CDR3 is built from 11 residues. CDR3 sequence reads: CASSRGGTQYF.

The V gene is TRBV12-3 or TRBV12-4, the J gene TRBJ1-4; TCRdb's D call of TRBD1 is untestable without DNA. There are 16 residues in the CDR3. CDR3 amino acids: CASSLGGQGANEKLFF.

The chain is built from TRBV7-3 and TRBJ2-2; checking the TCRdb D call of TRBD2 is not possible without DNA. CDR1 and CDR2 from the germline V gene are SGHTA and FQGTGA. The CDR3 has 13 residues. Here the CDR3 reads CASGLLNTGELFF.

The chain carries TRBV5-1 and TRBJ2-7; the D call from TCRdb, TRBD1, cannot be confirmed without DNA. CDR3 length: 16 residues. Germline values: CDR1 SGHRS, CDR2 YFSETQ. The CDR3 loop is CASSLEGQGAFYEQYF.

This rearrangement joins TRBV7-9 to TRBJ2-5; TCRdb's D gene call, TRBD2, goes unchecked for lack of DNA. This CDR3 is 14 amino acids long. The V gene's germline CDR1 is SEHNR and CDR2 FQNEAQ (reference sequence). The CDR3 here is CASSAGLAAETQYF.

This chain links TRBV6-1 with TRBJ2-1; the TRBD2 assignment by TCRdb is unverifiable without DNA. From germline, CDR1 is MNHNS and CDR2 SASEGT. This CDR3 region has 13 residues. The CDR3 spells CASSNGPYNEQFF.

The V gene is TRBV5-4, the J gene TRBJ2-5; TCRdb names TRBD2, which stays unverified in the absence of DNA. This CDR3 has 15 amino acids. CDR1 SGHNT and CDR2 YYREEE come from the germline V gene (reference sequence). The CDR3 is CASSRGLAEGKTQYF.

V and J are TRBV4-2 and TRBJ2-3; TCRdb lists TRBD2, though no DNA is available to test this call. There are 16 residues in the CDR3. Germline V CDR1 and CDR2: LGHNA, YNFKEQ. CDR3 region: CASSPARRGGTDTQYF.

The chain has TRBV20-1 and TRBJ2-1; TCRdb proposes TRBD2, but this gene call is untestable without DNA. CDR1 is DFQATT, CDR2 SNEGSKA, per germline (reference sequence). This CDR3 region has 14 residues. CDR3 protein: CSASREGGYNEQFF.

V gene TRBV5-4 combines with J gene TRBJ2-7; TCRdb lists TRBD1, though no DNA is available to test this call. The CDR3 runs 15 residues. Germline V gene sequence: CDR1 SGHNT, CDR2 YYREEE (reference sequence). CDR3 amino acids: CASSWKGQVYHEQYF.

This chain links TRBV18 with TRBJ1-1. This CDR3 comprises 13 residues. The germline CDR1 and CDR2 sequences are KGHSH and LQKENI. The CDR3 loop is CASSGLTLTEAFF.

V gene TRBV11-2 combines with J gene TRBJ2-5; TCRdb lists TRBD1, though no DNA is available to test this call. Germline CDR1 reads SGHAT; CDR2 reads FQNNGV. CDR3 length equals 17 residues. CDR3 loop: CASSLGGRGSLGETQYF.

The chain uses TRBV10-1 and TRBJ2-7. Germline V gene data show CDR1 as WNHNN and CDR2 as SYGVQD (reference sequence). This CDR3 contains 14 residues. This chain's CDR3 is CASSESDIGAEQYF.

V and J are TRBV5-5 and TRBJ1-2; TCRdb's assignment of TRBD1 cannot be checked, as there is no DNA. CDR1 is SGHKS and CDR2 is YYEKEE in the germline V gene (reference sequence). The CDR3 is 14 residues long. The chain's CDR3 is CASSLGRGAYGYTF.

V usage is TRBV19 and J usage is TRBJ2-7; the D call from TCRdb, TRBD1, cannot be confirmed without DNA. CDR3 length equals 15 residues. Germline CDR1 is LNHDA and CDR2 is SQIVND (reference sequence). CDR3 loop: CASSIAGTASYEQYF.

The gene calls are TRBV14 and TRBJ2-1; TCRdb reports TRBD1, a call that lacks DNA to check it against. The V gene's germline CDR1 is SGHDN and CDR2 FVKESK. The CDR3 is 15 residues long. The CDR3 sequence: CASSLTGKKGNEQFF.

V usage is TRBV6-1 and J usage is TRBJ1-1; absent DNA, TCRdb's TRBD1 call cannot be checked. Germline assignment: CDR1 MNHNS and CDR2 SASEGT. CDR3 length: 14 residues. This CDR3 reads CASSQTGESTEAFF.

This CDR3 reads CASSQDSSGGNGEQYF. The chain is built from TRBV4-2 and TRBJ2-7; TCRdb outputs TRBD1, but without DNA this stays unchecked. The CDR3 extends over 16 amino acids. Germline V gene lookup returns CDR1 LGHNA and CDR2 YNFKEQ.

The genes are TRBV20-1 and TRBJ2-7; TCRdb lists TRBD1, though no DNA is available to test this call. The germline gives CDR1 DFQATT, CDR2 SNEGSKA (reference sequence). The CDR3 covers 15 residues. CDR3 protein: CSALNPRDHSYEQYF.